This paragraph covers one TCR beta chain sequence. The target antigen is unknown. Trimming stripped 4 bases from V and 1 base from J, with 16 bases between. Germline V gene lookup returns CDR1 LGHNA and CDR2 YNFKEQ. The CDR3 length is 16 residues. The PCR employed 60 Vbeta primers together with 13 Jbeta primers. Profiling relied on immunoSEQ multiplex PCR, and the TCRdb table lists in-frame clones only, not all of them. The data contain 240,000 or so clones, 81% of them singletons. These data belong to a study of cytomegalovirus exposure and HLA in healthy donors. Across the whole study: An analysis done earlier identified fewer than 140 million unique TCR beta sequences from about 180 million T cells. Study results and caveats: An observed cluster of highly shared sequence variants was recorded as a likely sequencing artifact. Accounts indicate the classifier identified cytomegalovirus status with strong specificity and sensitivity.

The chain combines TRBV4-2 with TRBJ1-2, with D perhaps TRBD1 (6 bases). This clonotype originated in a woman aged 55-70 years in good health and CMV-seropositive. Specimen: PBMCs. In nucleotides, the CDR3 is TGTGCCAGCAGCCGAAGGGGGGGCCTCATTAACTATGGCTACACCTTC. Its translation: CASSRRGGLINYGYTF.